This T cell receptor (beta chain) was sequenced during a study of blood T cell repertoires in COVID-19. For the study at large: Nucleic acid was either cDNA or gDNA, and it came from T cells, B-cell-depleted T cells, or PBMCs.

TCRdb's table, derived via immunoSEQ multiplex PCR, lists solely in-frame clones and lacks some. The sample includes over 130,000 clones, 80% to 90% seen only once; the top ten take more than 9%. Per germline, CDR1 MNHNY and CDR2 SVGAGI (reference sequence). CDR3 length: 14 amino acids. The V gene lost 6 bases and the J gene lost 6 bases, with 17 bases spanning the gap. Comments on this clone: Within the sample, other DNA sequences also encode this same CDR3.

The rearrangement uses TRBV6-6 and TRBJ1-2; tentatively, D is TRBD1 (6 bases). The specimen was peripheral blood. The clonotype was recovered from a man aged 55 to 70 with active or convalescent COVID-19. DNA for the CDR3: TGTGCCAGCAGGCCCAACACAGGGTCTCATGGCTACACCTTC. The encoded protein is CASRPNTGSHGYTF.